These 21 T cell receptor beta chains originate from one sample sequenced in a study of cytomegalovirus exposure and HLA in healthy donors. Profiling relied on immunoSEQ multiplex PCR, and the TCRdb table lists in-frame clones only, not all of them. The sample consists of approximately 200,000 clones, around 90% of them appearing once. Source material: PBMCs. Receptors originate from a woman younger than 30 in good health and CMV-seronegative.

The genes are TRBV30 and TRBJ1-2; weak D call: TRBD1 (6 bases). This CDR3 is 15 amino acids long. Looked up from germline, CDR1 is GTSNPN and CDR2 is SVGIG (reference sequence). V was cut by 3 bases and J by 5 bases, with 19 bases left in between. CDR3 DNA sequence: TGTGCCTGGAGCCCTGTCGACAGGCAGGGTTATGGCTACACCTTC. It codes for CAWSPVDRQGYGYTF.

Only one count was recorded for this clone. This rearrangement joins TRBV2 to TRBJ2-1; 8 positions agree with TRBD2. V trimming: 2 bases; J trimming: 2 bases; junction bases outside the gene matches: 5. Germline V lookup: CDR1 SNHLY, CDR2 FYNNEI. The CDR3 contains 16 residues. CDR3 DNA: TGTGCCAGCAGTGAATTTCTTAGCGGGGCCTACAATGAGCAGTTCTTC. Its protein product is CASSEFLSGAYNEQFF.

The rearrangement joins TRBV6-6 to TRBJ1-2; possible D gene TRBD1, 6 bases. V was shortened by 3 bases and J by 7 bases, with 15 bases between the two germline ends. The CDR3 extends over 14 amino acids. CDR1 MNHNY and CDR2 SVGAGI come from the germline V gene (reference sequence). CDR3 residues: CASSYSRDTGGYTF. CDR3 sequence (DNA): TGTGCCAGCAGTTATTCCCGGGACACCGGTGGCTACACCTTC.

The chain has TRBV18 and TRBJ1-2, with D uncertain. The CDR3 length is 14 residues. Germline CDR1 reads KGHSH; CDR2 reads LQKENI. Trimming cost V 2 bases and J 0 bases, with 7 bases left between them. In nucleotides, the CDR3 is TGTGCCAGCTCACCAGGTCGAGCTAACTATGGCTACACCTTC. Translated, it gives CASSPGRANYGYTF.

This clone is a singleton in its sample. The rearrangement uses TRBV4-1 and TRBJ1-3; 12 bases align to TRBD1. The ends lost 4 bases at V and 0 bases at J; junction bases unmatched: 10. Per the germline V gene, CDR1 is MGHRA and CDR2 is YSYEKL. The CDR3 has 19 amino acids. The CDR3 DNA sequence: TGCGCCAGCAGCCCAGGGGGACAGGGGGCCCCGATCTCTGGAAACACCATATATTTT. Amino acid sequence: CASSPGGQGAPISGNTIYF.

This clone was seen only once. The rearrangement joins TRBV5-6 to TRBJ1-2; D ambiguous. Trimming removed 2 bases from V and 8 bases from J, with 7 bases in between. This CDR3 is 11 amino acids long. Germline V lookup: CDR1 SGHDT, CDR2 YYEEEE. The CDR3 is CASSFDTGYTF. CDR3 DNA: TGTGCCAGCAGCTTTGACACGGGCTACACCTTC.

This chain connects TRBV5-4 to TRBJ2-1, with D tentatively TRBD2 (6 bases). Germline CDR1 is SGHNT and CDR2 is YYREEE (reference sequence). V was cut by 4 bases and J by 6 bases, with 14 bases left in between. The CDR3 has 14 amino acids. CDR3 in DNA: TGTGCCAGCAGCCGCGGGGTCCAATCCAATGAGCAGTTCTTC. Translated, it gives CASSRGVQSNEQFF.

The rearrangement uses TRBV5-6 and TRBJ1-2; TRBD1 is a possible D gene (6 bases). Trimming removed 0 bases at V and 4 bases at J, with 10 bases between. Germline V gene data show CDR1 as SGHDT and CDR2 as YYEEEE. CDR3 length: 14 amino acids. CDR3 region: CASSLGQGPYGYTF. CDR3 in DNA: TGTGCCAGCAGCTTGGGCCAGGGGCCCTATGGCTACACCTTC.

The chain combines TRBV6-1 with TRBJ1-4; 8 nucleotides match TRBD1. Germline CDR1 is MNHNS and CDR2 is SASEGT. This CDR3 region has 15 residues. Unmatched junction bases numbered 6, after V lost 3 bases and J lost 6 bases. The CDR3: CASSETGVLYEKLFF. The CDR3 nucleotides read TGTGCCAGCAGTGAGACAGGGGTATTGTATGAAAAACTGTTTTTT.

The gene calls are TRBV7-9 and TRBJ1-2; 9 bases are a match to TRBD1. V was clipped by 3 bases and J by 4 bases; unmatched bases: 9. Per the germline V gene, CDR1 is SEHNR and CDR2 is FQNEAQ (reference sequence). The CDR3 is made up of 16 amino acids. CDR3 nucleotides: TGTGCCAGCAGCTTGGTCAGAGACAGGGGGTTCTATGGCTACACCTTC. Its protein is CASSLVRDRGFYGYTF.

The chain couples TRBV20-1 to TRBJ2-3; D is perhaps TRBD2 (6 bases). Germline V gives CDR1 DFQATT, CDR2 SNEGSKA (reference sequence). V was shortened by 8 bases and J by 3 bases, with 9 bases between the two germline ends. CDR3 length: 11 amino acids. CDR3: CSRLGTDTQYF. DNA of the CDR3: TGCAGTCGACTAGGGACAGATACGCAGTATTTT.

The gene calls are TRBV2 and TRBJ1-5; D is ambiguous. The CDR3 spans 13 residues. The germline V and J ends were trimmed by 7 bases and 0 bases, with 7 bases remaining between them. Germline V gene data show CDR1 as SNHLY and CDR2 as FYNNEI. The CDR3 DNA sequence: TGTGCCAGCATCGGTAATAGCAATCAGCCCCAGCATTTT. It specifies CASIGNSNQPQHF.

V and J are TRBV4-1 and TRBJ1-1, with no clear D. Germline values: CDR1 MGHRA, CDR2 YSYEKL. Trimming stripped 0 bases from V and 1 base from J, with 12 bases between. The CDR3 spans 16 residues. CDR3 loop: CASSQDHRVRNTEAFF. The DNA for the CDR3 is TGCGCCAGCAGCCAAGACCACCGGGTCCGGAACACTGAAGCTTTCTTT.

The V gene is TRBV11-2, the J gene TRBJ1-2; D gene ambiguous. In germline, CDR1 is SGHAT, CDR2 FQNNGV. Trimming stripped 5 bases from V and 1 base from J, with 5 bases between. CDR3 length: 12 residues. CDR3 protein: CASSEVNYGYTF. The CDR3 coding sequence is TGTGCCAGCAGCGAGGTTAACTATGGCTACACCTTC.

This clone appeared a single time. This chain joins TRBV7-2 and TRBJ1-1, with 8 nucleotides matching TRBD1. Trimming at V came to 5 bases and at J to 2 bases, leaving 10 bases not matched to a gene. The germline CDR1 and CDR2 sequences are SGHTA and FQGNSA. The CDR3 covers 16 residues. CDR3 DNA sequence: TGTGCCAGCAGCCGGCTTATAGGGACAGGTAACACTGAAGCTTTCTTT. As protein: CASSRLIGTGNTEAFF.

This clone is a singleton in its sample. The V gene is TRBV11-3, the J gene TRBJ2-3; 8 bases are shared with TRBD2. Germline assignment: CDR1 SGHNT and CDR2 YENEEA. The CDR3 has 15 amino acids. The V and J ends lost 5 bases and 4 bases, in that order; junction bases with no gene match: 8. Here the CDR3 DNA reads TGTGCCAGCAGCCCTGGGACTAGTGTGCCAGATACGCAGTATTTT. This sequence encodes CASSPGTSVPDTQYF.

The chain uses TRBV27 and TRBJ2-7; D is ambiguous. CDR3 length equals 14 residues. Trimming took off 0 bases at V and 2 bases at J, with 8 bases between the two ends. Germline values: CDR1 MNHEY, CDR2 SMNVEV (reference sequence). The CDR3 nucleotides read TGTGCCAGCAGTTTATCCCTGCAGGCCTACGAGCAGTACTTC. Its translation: CASSLSLQAYEQYF.

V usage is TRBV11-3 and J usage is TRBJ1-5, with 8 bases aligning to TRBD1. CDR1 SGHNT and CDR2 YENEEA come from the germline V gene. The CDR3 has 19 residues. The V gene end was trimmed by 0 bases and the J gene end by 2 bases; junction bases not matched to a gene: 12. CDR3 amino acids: CASSLEPRQTGDGNQPQHF. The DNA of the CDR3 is TGTGCCAGCAGCTTAGAACCTAGGCAGACAGGGGATGGCAATCAGCCCCAGCATTTT.

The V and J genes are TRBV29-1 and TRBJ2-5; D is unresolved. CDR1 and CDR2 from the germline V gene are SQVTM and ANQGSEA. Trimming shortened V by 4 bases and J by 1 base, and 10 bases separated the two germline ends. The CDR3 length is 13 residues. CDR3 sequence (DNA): TGCAGCGTTGGGCAGGTAATCCAAGAGACCCAGTACTTC. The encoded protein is CSVGQVIQETQYF.

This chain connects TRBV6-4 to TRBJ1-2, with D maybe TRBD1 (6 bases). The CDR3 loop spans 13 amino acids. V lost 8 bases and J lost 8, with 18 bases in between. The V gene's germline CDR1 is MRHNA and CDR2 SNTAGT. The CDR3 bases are TGTGCCAGCCGGGGGGCGGGCAGCCGGGGCTACACCTTC. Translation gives CASRGAGSRGYTF.

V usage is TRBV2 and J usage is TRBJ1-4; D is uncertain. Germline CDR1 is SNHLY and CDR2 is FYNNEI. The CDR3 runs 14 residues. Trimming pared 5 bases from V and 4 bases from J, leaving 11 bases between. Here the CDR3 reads CASSSEQFNEKLFF. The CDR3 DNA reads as TGTGCCAGCAGTTCGGAACAGTTTAATGAAAAACTGTTTTTT. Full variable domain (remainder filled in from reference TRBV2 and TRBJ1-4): EPEVTQTPSHQVTQMGQEVILRCVPISNHLYFYWYRQILGQKVEFLVSFYNNEISEKSEIFDDQFSVERPDGSNFTLKIRSTKLEDSAMYFCASSSEQFNEKLFFGSGTQLSVL.